This entry features one TCR beta chain sequence. Its antigen is unidentified. The assay was immunoSEQ multiplex PCR, and TCRdb's table has in-frame clones only and misses some. Among about 16,000 clones, about four fifths were seen once, and the ten largest hold 9.1%. This sample was included in a study of tumor-infiltrating lymphocytes in localized non-small cell lung cancer. Across the whole study: From each patient, both tumor and uninvolved lung, non-adjacent to tumor, were sampled.

CDR3 size: 15 residues. Trimming took 6 bases from V and 2 from J, leaving 17 bases between them. Germline loops: CDR1 GTSNPN, CDR2 SVGIG (reference sequence). Findings of the study overall: Different pieces of the same tissue were used for each assay. Only some patients had TCR sequencing, depending on available tissue. T-cell fraction did not differ between immunotypes IM1 and IM2.

The genes are TRBV30 and TRBJ1-3; D is ambiguous. Sequencing input: lung tumor tissue. The TCR sequence derives from a human donor with non-small cell lung cancer. Here the CDR3 reads CACPRPQDAGNTIYF. The CDR3 coding sequence is TGTGCCTGCCCCCGACCCCAGGATGCTGGAAACACCATATATTTT.